This entry lists 14 T cell receptor beta chains sequenced from one sample in a study of CD8+CD57+ T cells in acquired aplastic anemia. CD8+CD57+ cell expansion, shown by flow cytometry, had occurred in the patients selected for sequencing. According to the study, genomic DNA was the template for TCR beta VDJ and CDR3 profiling. A single record per CDR3 protein comes from TCRdb applying MiXCR to the reads. The data show hundreds of thousands of distinct CDR3 sequences, around 33% seen once. Sequenced material: sorted CD4+, CD8+, or CD8+CD57+ T cells (not recorded which) from PBMCs. Receptor source: a human donor with aplastic anemia.

A few counts support this clonotype. The chain recombines TRBV6-1 with TRBJ1-2; D is uncertain. Germline CDR1 MNHNS, CDR2 SASEGT. Trimming took off 6 bases at V and 7 bases at J, with 12 bases between the two ends. The CDR3 runs to 12 residues. The chain's CDR3 is CASRTGSAGYTF. CDR3 in DNA: TGTGCCAGCAGAACCGGGAGCGCTGGCTACACCTTC.

This clonotype was counted ten times or more. The chain joins TRBV19 to TRBJ1-3; the D is unclear. V was clipped by 6 bases and J by 3 bases, with 12 bases between them. The CDR3 loop spans 14 amino acids. Germline values: CDR1 LNHDA, CDR2 SQIVND (reference sequence). DNA for the CDR3: TGTGCCAGTAGGGGCAGGCTCGGTGGAAACACCATATATTTT. It translates to CASRGRLGGNTIYF.

This chain joins TRBV5-1 and TRBJ2-3; 12 bases agree with TRBD2. The CDR3 consists of 16 residues. The trim removed 4 bases at V and 6 bases at J, leaving 9 bases unmatched. Germline V gene lookup returns CDR1 SGHRS and CDR2 YFSETQ. The CDR3 DNA reads as TGCGCCAGCAGCCTACCCCTAGCGGGGGGGGCCGATACGCAGTATTTT. Amino acids: CASSLPLAGGADTQYF.

Points on this clonotype: The junction departs from the called germline gene at one end, perhaps through a read error. CDR3 protein: CASSLAAGEGYAF. CDR3 nucleotides: TGTGCCAGCAGCTTAGCTGCAGGGGAAGGCTACGCCTTC. The genes are TRBV7-2 and TRBJ1-2; D perhaps matches TRBD1 (6 bases). Germline values: CDR1 SGHTA, CDR2 FQGNSA. CDR3 size: 13 residues.

Concerning this clonotype itself: One end of the junction fails to match germline, which may point to a read error. The chain couples TRBV5-4 to TRBJ2-3; D gene unclear. There are 17 residues in the CDR3. Looked up from germline, CDR1 is SGHNT and CDR2 is YYREEE (reference sequence). CDR3 in amino acids: CASSFNPRPEVADAQYF. The CDR3 bases are TGTGCCAGCAGCTTTAATCCCAGGCCAGAAGTGGCAGATGCGCAGTATTTT.

This clonotype was counted a single time. The rearrangement links TRBV19 to TRBJ1-5; weak D call: TRBD1 (5 bases). The CDR3 covers 15 residues. Trimming took off 3 bases at V and 3 bases at J, with 12 bases between the two ends. Germline CDR1 is LNHDA and CDR2 is SQIVND (reference sequence). The DNA of the CDR3 is TGTGCCAGTAGTATCGACTCAGGGAACAATCAGCCCCAGCATTTT. It encodes CASSIDSGNNQPQHF.

This clonotype was found once. The genes are TRBV10-3 and TRBJ1-2; the match to TRBD1 covers 8 bases. The CDR3 is 13 residues long. The trim removed 9 bases at V and 2 bases at J, leaving 5 bases unmatched. The germline V gene encodes CDR1 ENHRY and CDR2 SYGVKD. The CDR3 loop is CAILQGENYGYTF. CDR3 nucleotides: TGTGCCATATTACAGGGGGAAAACTATGGCTACACCTTC.

This chain joins TRBV20-1 and TRBJ2-1, with D perhaps TRBD1 (6 bases). Germline V lookup: CDR1 DFQATT, CDR2 SNEGSKA (reference sequence). The CDR3 extends over 13 amino acids. The V end was cut by 6 bases, the J end by 1 base, with 10 bases between. CDR3: CSAQTGSYNEQFF. DNA of the CDR3: TGCAGTGCCCAGACAGGTTCCTACAATGAGCAGTTCTTC.

Many counts were recorded for this clonotype. V usage is TRBV15 and J usage is TRBJ1-5; D is ambiguous. V was clipped by 0 bases and J by 4 bases, with 13 bases between them. The CDR3 consists of 16 residues. Germline V gives CDR1 LNHNV, CDR2 YYDKDF (reference sequence). The CDR3 spells CATSRDPGPSNQPQHF. DNA of the CDR3: TGTGCCACCAGCAGAGACCCTGGGCCCTCAAATCAGCCCCAGCATTTT.

This clonotype has just a few counts. The V call is TRBV7-9, the J call TRBJ1-1, with unresolved D. The CDR3 extends over 14 amino acids. Trimming pared 0 bases from V and 6 bases from J, leaving 11 bases between. CDR1 and CDR2 from the germline V gene are SEHNR and FQNEAQ (reference sequence). CDR3 nucleotides: TGTGCCAGCAGCTTAGCGATGGGCAATCCTGAAGCTTTCTTT. Amino acid sequence: CASSLAMGNPEAFF.

This clonotype turned up a few times. This chain connects TRBV5-1 to TRBJ2-7; no reliable D call. V lost 0 bases and J 3 bases, leaving 19 bases between the germline ends. Per germline, CDR1 SGHRS and CDR2 YFSETQ. This CDR3 region has 17 residues. CDR3 residues: CASSLDLLVGSVYEQYF. The CDR3 DNA sequence: TGCGCCAGCAGCTTGGACCTACTCGTGGGATCGGTCTACGAGCAGTACTTC.

As to this clonotype: At one end the junction does not follow the germline gene, possibly because of a read error. The chain combines TRBV5-1 with TRBJ1-3, with 12 bases lining up with TRBD1. Germline values: CDR1 SGHRS, CDR2 YFSETQ. The CDR3 has 16 residues. CDR3 sequence: CASSLYQGQGADTMYF. CDR3 in DNA: TGCGCCAGCAGCTTGTACCAGGGACAGGGGGCGGACACCATGTATTTT.

In this sample, this clonotype turned up many times. The chain recombines TRBV6-2 or TRBV6-3 with TRBJ1-5; D is perhaps TRBD1 (6 bases). Germline CDR1 MNHEY, CDR2 SVGEGT. Trimming shortened V by 6 bases and J by 4 bases, and 10 bases separated the two germline ends. The CDR3 extends over 13 amino acids. The CDR3 spells CASRIQGNQPQHF. DNA for the CDR3: TGTGCCAGCAGGATCCAGGGGAATCAGCCCCAGCATTTT.

CDR3 sequence (DNA): TGTGCCAGTAGTATTGGGCTCACTGAAGCTTTCTTT. Amino acids: CASSIGLTEAFF. V gene TRBV19 combines with J gene TRBJ1-1, with no clear D. Germline lookup yields CDR1 LNHDA and CDR2 SQIVND (reference sequence). Trimming pared 3 bases from V and 4 bases from J, leaving 6 bases between. CDR3 length: 12 residues.